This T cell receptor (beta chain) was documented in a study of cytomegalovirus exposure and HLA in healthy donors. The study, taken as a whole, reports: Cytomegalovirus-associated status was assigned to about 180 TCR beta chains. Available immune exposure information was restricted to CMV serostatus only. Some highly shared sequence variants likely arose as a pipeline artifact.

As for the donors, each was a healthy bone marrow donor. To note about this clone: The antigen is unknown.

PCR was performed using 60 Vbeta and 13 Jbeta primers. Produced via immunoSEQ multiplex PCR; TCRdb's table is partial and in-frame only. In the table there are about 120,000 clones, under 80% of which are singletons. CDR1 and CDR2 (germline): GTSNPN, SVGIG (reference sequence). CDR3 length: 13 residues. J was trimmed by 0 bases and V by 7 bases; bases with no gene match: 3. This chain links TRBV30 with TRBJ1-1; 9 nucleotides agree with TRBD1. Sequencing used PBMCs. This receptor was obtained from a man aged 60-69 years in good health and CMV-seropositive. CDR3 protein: CAFDRGMNTEAFF. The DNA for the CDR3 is TGTGCCTTTGACAGGGGGATGAACACTGAAGCTTTCTTT.